This T cell receptor (beta chain) originates from a study of cytomegalovirus exposure and HLA in healthy donors. On this clone itself: Antigen unknown.

CDR3 length: 13 residues. Germline CDR1 and CDR2: SQVTM and ANQGSEA. Trimming stripped 6 bases from V and 4 bases from J, with 12 bases between. This table comes from immunoSEQ multiplex PCR, and its TCRdb copy is limited to in-frame clones, with some not included. The sample lists about 160,000 clones; around 81% were seen once. Whole-study findings and limits: For most TCR sequences rarity was the rule, although some public TCRs occurred in many donors.

The sample taken for sequencing was PBMCs. This sequence was found in a man under 40 in good health and CMV-seropositive. The rearrangement uses TRBV29-1 and TRBJ1-4, with D tentatively TRBD1 (5 bases). CDR3 loop: CSVGTELNEKLFF. The CDR3 DNA follows: TGCAGCGTCGGGACTGAGCTTAATGAAAAACTGTTTTTT.